This is a list of T cell receptor beta chains from one sample in a study of cytomegalovirus exposure and HLA in healthy donors. Sequencing was performed with immunoSEQ multiplex PCR; in TCRdb, only in-frame clones are kept and a portion is missing. Among about 200,000 clones listed, 79% were seen once. Sequenced sample: PBMCs. The receptors come from a girl aged 5-17 years in good health and CMV-seropositive. Both conserved end residues are part of each CDR3. A D gene is named only where the DNA matches it firmly. Where a row states a size, it is once, few, many or the class of an expanded clone; other rows omit it.

v_call	j_call	d_call	clone_size	cdr3_aa	cdr3_nt
TRBV10-2	TRBJ1-5	.	.	CASSPGHPSIQPQHF	TGCGCCAGCAGTCCGGGACACCCCAGTATCCAGCCCCAGCATTTT
TRBV7-2	TRBJ2-1	TRBD2	few	CASGGDSYNEQFF	TGTGCCTCTGGGGGGGACTCCTACAATGAGCAGTTCTTC
TRBV29-1	TRBJ2-7	TRBD2	few	CSVGDSRGGYEQYF	TGCAGCGTTGGGGATTCCCGGGGGGGGTACGAGCAGTACTTC
TRBV6-1	TRBJ1-2	.	once	CASHRAGDGYTF	TGTGCCAGCCATCGGGCGGGGGACGGCTACACCTTC
TRBV5-1	TRBJ2-1	.	few	CASSFALESYNEQFF	TGCGCCAGCAGCTTTGCTCTAGAGTCCTACAATGAGCAGTTCTTC
TRBV9	TRBJ2-6	.	.	CASSGLSTSSGANVLTF	TGTGCCAGCAGCGGACTTAGTACTTCCTCTGGGGCCAACGTCCTGACTTTC
TRBV2	TRBJ1-5	TRBD1	.	CASSGGSGGPNQPQHF	TGTGCCAGCAGTGGGGGGTCAGGGGGGCCCAATCAGCCCCAGCATTTT
TRBV27	TRBJ1-2	TRBD1	.	CASSSWDSYGYTF	TGTGCCAGCAGTTCGTGGGACAGCTATGGCTACACCTTC
TRBV5-1	TRBJ2-5	TRBD2	.	CASQRGGQETQYF	TGCGCCAGCCAGCGGGGGGGCCAAGAGACCCAGTACTTC
TRBV15	TRBJ1-4	TRBD1	.	CATQGEGVPTNEKLFF	TGTGCCACACAGGGGGAAGGGGTCCCAACTAATGAAAAACTGTTTTTT
TRBV5-6	TRBJ1-1	TRBD1	.	CASSLTGLNTEAFF	TGTGCCAGCAGCCTGACAGGGCTGAACACTGAAGCTTTCTTT
TRBV4-2	TRBJ1-5	TRBD1	.	CASSRGTGGAPSQPQHF	TGTGCCAGCAGCCGAGGGACAGGGGGCGCCCCGAGTCAGCCCCAGCATTTT
TRBV19	TRBJ2-3	TRBD2	.	CASSGGILAGRTDTQYF	TGTGCCAGTAGTGGGGGAATTCTAGCGGGGCGCACAGATACGCAGTATTTT
TRBV19	TRBJ1-1	TRBD1	.	CASSDTGGTEAFF	TGTGCCAGTAGTGATACAGGGGGCACTGAAGCTTTCTTT
TRBV10-3	TRBJ2-7	.	.	CAISESMRQGLSYEQYF	TGTGCCATCAGTGAGTCGATGCGGCAGGGACTTTCCTACGAGCAGTACTTC
TRBV11-2	TRBJ2-7	TRBD1	.	CASSLALGQGMSEQYF	TGTGCCAGCAGCTTAGCTCTAGGACAGGGCATGAGCGAGCAGTACTTC
TRBV19	TRBJ2-5	.	.	CASSTQRLTQETQYF	TGTGCCAGTAGTACCCAGAGACTCACGCAAGAGACCCAGTACTTC
TRBV5-1	TRBJ2-2	TRBD1	.	CASSLGPTGGANTGELFF	TGCGCCAGCAGCTTGGGCCCGACAGGGGGGGCGAACACCGGGGAGCTGTTTTTT
TRBV4-2	TRBJ2-5	TRBD1	.	CASSQDFGTVLQETQYF	TGTGCCAGCAGCCAAGACTTCGGGACAGTTCTCCAAGAGACCCAGTACTTC